This entry features one T cell receptor beta chain sequence. What it binds is unknown. In this CDR3 the conserved last residue, phenylalanine or tryptophan, is missing, so a read error is likely. V lost 4 bases to trimming and J lost 10 bases, with 14 bases between them. The CDR3 has 13 amino acids. Each TCR beta cDNA library carried unique molecular identifiers. TCRdb recomputed calls from the PCR reads with MiXCR, one row per CDR3 protein. Of roughly 600,000 distinct CDR3 sequences listed, around 47% are singletons. These data belong to a study of post-analysis software for immune sequencing data. The study's findings and limits: The study found TRBV5-6, TRBV5-1 and TRBV20-1 among roughly 5 TRBV segments more frequent in patients than controls.

The source of this sequence is a girl aged 5-17 years with multiple sclerosis. V gene TRBV12-3 or TRBV12-4 combines with J gene TRBJ2-1; either TRBD1 or TRBD2 may supply D (5 bases each). The sequencing input was blood. CDR3 residues: CASSSGPRWEQFC. CDR3 in DNA: TGTGCCAGCAGTTCGGGACCCCGTTGGGAGCAGTTCTGC.